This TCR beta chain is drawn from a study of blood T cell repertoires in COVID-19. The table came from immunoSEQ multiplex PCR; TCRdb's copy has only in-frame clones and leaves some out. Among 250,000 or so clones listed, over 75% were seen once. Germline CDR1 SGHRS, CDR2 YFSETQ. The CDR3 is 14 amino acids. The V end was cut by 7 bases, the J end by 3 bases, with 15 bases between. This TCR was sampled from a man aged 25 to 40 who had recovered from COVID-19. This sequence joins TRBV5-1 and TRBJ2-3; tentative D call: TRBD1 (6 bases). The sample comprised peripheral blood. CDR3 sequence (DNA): TGCGCCAGCGGAACCGGGACAACGACAGATACGCAGTATTTT. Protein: CASGTGTTTDTQYF.